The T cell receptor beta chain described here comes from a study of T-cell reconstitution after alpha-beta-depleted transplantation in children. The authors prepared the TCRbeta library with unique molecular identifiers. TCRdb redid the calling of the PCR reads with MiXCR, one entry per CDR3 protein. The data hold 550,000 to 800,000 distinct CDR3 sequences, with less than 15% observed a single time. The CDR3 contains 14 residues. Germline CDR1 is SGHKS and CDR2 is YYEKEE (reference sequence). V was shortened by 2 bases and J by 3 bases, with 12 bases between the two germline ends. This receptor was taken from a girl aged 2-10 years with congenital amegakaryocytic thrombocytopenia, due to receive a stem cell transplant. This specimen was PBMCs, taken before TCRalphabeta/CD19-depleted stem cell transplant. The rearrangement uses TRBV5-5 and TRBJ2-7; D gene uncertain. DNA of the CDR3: TGTGCCAGCAGCTTTTTCCCAGGAAACTACGAGCAGTACTTC. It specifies CASSFFPGNYEQYF.